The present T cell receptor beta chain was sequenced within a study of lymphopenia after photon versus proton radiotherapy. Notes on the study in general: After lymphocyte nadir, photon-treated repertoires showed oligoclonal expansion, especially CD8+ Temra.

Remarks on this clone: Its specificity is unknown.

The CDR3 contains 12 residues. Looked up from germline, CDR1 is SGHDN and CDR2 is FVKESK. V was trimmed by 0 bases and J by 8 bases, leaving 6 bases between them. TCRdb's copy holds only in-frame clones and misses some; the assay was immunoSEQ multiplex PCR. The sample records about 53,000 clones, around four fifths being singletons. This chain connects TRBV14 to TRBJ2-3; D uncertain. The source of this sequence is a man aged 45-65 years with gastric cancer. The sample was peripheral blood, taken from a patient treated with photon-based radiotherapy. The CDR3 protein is CASSQDTGTQYF. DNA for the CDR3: TGTGCCAGCAGCCAAGATACGGGTACGCAGTATTTT.